Listed below are T cell receptor beta chains from one sample, sequenced in a study of shared clonotypes between healthy human individuals. The assay was immunoSEQ multiplex PCR, and TCRdb's table has in-frame clones only and misses some. This table holds about 800,000 clones, about 96% found once. Material: naive CD8+ T cells sorted from blood. These receptors were collected from a man between 25 and 39 years old in good health. CDR3s include the opening cysteine and the closing phenylalanine or tryptophan. A D gene is named only where the DNA matches it firmly. Size tells how often a clone was seen (once, few, many) or the class of an expanded clone, and some rows leave it out.

j_call clone_size d_call v_call cdr3_nt cdr3_aa
TRBJ2-2 - - TRBV4-1 TGCGCCAGCAGTGAGGTCGCCGGGGAGCTGTTTTTT CASSEVAGELFF
TRBJ2-7 - - TRBV19 TGTGCCAGTAGTATATGGGGGCGCGAGCAGTACTTC CASSIWGREQYF
TRBJ2-1 - TRBD2 TRBV5-4 TGTGCCAGCAGCCCGGGACTAGACAATGAGCAGTTCTTC CASSPGLDNEQFF
TRBJ2-1 - - TRBV9 TGTGCCAGCAGCGACCCCCTAGACCAGGGCTACTCCTACAATGAGCAGTTCTTC CASSDPLDQGYSYNEQFF
TRBJ1-5 - - TRBV28 TGTGCCAGCAGTGAGACAGGACTTAGCAATCAGCCCCAGCATTTT CASSETGLSNQPQHF
TRBJ2-1 - - TRBV6-5 TGTGCCAGCAGTTACTCGGGGAGGAATGAGCAGTTCTTC CASSYSGRNEQFF
TRBJ1-5 - - TRBV19 TGTGCCAGTATCCTCACAGGAAGCAGCAATCAGCCCCAGCATTTT CASILTGSSNQPQHF
TRBJ2-1 - - TRBV18 TGTGCCAGCTCACCGGCCTTGGGGGAGCAGTTCTTC CASSPALGEQFF
TRBJ2-7 - - TRBV28 TGTGCCAGCTATGACGCCCTCACCTACGAGCAGTACTTC CASYDALTYEQYF
TRBJ2-3 - - TRBV7-9 TGTGCCAGCAGCCCCCGCCGAGAGCCTACCACAGATACGCAGTATTTT CASSPRREPTTDTQYF
TRBJ1-1 - TRBD1 TRBV9 TGTGCCAGCAGCGTAGGAACAGGGGAGGAAGCTTTCTTT CASSVGTGEEAFF
TRBJ2-7 - - TRBV10-3 TGTGCCATCAGTGAGGTCAGGGCCTACGAGCAGTACTTC CAISEVRAYEQYF
TRBJ2-3 - - TRBV2 TGTGCCAGCAGGGGGTCAGTAGATACGCAGTATTTT CASRGSVDTQYF
TRBJ1-1 - - TRBV6-4 TGTGCCAGCAGTGAGGAGTTCGGGGGGCGAAACACTGAAGCTTTCTTT CASSEEFGGRNTEAFF
TRBJ2-1 - - TRBV29-1 TGCAGCGTTGATGGGGTGACTTCAAACTACAATGAGCAGTTCTTC CSVDGVTSNYNEQFF
TRBJ2-7 once TRBD2 TRBV14 TGTGCCAGCAGCCAGGCGACTAGCGGACTGCGGCAGTACTTC CASSQATSGLRQYF
TRBJ2-1 - TRBD2 TRBV9 TGTGCCAGCAGCAACTGGACTAGCGGGAGGGCCTACAATGAGCAGTTCTTC CASSNWTSGRAYNEQFF
TRBJ1-5 - - TRBV28 TGTGCCAGCAGCCCCGGACAGTATAGCAATCAGCCCCAGCATTTT CASSPGQYSNQPQHF
TRBJ2-7 - TRBD2 TRBV13 TGTGCCAGCAGCAAGACTAGCGGGATTTCCTACGAGCAGTACTTC CASSKTSGISYEQYF
TRBJ2-7 - - TRBV28 TGTGCCAGCAGTTTCCGGGTTTCTACCTACGAGCAGTACTTC CASSFRVSTYEQYF
TRBJ2-7 - - TRBV5-1 TGCGCCAGCAGCTTGAGAGGGGGGTACGAGCAGTACTTC CASSLRGGYEQYF
TRBJ2-5 - TRBD1 TRBV5-1 TGCGCCAGCAGCCCTAATGAACAGGGGTTGGGGGAGACCCAGTACTTC CASSPNEQGLGETQYF
TRBJ2-3 - - TRBV7-6 TGTGCCAGCAGCCGTAGCGTGGGCACAGATACGCAGTATTTT CASSRSVGTDTQYF
TRBJ2-1 - TRBD2 TRBV6-5 TGTGCCAGCAGACCAACTAGCGGGAAGGACAATGAGCAGTTCTTC CASRPTSGKDNEQFF
TRBJ2-7 - - TRBV2 TGTGCCAGCAGTCGAGGGGCTTCACCCCCCTACGAGCAGTACTTC CASSRGASPPYEQYF
TRBJ1-1 - - TRBV4-1 TGCGCCAGCAGCCAGCCTAAGGGCCTCAGGGAGGGAGGGGACACTGAAGCTTTCTTT CASSQPKGLREGGDTEAFF
TRBJ2-7 - - TRBV11-2 TGTGCCAGCAGCTTCAGTCCCCTCTACGAGCAGTACTTC CASSFSPLYEQYF
TRBJ2-5 few - TRBV12-2 TGTGCAAGTCGTCGCCCGGGAGTCTTTGAGACCCAGTACTTC CASRRPGVFETQYF